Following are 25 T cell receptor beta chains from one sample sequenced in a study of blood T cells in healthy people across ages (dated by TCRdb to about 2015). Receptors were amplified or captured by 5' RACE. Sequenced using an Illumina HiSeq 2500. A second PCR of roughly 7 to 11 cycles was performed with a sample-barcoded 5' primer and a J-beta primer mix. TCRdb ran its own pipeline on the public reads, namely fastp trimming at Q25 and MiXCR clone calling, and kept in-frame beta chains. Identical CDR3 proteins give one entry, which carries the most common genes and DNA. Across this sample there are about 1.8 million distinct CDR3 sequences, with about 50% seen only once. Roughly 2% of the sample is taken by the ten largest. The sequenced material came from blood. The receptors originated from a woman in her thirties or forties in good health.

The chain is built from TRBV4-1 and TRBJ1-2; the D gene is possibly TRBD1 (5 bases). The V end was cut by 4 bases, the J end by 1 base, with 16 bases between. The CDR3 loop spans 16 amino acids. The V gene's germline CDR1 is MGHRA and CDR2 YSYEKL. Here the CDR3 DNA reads TGCGCCAGCAGCCGATCACGGGACGTATATAACTATGGCTACACCTTC. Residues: CASSRSRDVYNYGYTF.

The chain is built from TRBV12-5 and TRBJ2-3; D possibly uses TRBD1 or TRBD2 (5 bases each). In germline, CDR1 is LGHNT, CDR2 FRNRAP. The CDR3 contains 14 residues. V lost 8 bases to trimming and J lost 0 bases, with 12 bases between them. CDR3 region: CASTGTTSTDTQYF. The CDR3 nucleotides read TGTGCTAGTACCGGGACCACTAGCACAGATACGCAGTATTTT.

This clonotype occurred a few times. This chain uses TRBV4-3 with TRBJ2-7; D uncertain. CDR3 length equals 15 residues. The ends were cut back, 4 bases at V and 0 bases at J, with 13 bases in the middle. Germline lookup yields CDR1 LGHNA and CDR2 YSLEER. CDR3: CASSPVGSSSYEQYF. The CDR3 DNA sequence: TGCGCCAGCAGCCCAGTTGGTTCGAGCTCCTACGAGCAGTACTTC.

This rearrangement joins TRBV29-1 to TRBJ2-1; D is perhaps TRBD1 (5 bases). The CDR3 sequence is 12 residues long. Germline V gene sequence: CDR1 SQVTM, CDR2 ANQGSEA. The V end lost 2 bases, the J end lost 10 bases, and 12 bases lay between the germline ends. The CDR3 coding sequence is TGCAGCGTTGAATTAGGGGTCTGGGAGCAGTTCTTC. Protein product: CSVELGVWEQFF.

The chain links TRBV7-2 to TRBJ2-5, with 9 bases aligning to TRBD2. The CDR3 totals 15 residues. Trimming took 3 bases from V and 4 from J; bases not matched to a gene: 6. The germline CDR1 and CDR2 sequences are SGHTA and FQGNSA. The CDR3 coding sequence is TGTGCCAGCAGCTTTGGCGGGGGGGCAAGAGAGACCCAGTACTTC. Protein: CASSFGGGARETQYF.

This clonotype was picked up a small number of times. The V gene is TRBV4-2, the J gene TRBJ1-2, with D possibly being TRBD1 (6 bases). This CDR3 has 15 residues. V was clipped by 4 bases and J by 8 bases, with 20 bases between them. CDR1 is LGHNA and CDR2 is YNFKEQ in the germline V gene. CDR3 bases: TGTGCCAGCAGCCCGTACAGGGAGTTAATGGGCGGCTACACCTTC. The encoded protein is CASSPYRELMGGYTF.

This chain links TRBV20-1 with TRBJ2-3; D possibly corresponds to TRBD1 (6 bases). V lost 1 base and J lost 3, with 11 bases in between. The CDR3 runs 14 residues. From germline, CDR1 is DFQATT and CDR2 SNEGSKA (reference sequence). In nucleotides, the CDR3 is TGCAGTGCTAGAGCAAACAGGGCTACAGATACGCAGTATTTT. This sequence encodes CSARANRATDTQYF.

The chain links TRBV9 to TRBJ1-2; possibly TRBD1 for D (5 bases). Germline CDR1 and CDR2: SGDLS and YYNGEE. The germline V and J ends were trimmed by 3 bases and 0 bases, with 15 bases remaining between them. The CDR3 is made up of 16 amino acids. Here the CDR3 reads CASSATGRRTNYGYTF. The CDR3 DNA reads TGTGCCAGCAGCGCTACGGGACGGCGGACTAACTATGGCTACACCTTC.

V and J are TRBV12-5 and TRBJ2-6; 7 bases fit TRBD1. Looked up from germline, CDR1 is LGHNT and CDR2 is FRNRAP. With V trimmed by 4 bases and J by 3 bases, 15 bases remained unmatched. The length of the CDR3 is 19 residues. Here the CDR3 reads CASGSFPRTGRGGANVLTF. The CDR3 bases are TGTGCTAGTGGTTCCTTTCCCAGGACAGGACGAGGTGGGGCCAACGTCCTGACTTTC.

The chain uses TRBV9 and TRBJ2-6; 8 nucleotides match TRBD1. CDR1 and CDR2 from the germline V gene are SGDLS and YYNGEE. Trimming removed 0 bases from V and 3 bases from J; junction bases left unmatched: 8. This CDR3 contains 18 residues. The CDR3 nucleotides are TGTGCCAGCAGCGTAGTTCAGGGGGCCTATTTTGGGGCCAACGTCCTGACTTTC. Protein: CASSVVQGAYFGANVLTF.

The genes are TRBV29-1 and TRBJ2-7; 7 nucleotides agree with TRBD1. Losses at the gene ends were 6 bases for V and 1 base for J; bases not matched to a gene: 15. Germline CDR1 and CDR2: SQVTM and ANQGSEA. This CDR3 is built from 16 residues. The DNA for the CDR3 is TGCAGCGTCCTAGGACAGGTCGAGTCAGTGTCCTACGAGCAGTACTTC. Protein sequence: CSVLGQVESVSYEQYF.

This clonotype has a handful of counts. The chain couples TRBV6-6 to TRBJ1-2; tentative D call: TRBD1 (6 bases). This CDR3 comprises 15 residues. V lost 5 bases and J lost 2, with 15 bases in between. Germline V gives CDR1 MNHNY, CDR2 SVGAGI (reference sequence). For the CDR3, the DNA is TGTGCCAGCAGTCACGGAGGACAGATAAACTATGGCTACACCTTC. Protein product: CASSHGGQINYGYTF.

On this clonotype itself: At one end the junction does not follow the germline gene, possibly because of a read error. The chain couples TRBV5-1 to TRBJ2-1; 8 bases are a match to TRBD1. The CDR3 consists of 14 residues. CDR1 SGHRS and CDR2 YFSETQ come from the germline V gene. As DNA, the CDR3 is TGCGCCAGCAGTTTGGACAGGGTGCCCGATGAGCAGTTCTTC. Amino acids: CASSLDRVPDEQFF.

In DNA, the CDR3 is TGTGCCAGCAGCCCGAATTCAGCGCGCACAGATACGCAGTATTTT. Translated: CASSPNSARTDTQYF. The J gene is TRBJ2-3, the V gene TRBV14, with D uncertain. Germline V gene sequence: CDR1 SGHDN, CDR2 FVKESK. V lost 4 bases and J 1 base, leaving 12 bases between the germline ends. This CDR3 is built from 15 residues.

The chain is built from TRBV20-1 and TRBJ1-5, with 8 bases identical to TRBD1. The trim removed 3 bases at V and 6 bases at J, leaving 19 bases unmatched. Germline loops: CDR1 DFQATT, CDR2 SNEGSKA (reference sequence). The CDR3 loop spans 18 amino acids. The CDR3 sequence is CSASGVGAGGLIGQPQHF. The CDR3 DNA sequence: TGCAGTGCTAGTGGGGTTGGGGCAGGGGGCCTAATAGGTCAGCCCCAGCATTTT.

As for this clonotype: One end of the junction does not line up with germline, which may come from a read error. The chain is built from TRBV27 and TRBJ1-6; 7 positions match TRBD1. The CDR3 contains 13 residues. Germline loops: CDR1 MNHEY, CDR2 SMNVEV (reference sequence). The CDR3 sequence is CANSFRGSFQLHF. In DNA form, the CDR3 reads TGTGCCAACAGTTTCAGGGGGTCTTTTCAACTCCACTTT.

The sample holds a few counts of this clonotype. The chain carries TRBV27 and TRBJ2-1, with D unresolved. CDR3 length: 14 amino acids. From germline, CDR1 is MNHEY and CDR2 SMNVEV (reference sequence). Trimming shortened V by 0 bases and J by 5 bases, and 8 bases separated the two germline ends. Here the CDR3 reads CASSLSWGNNEQFF. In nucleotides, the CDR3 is TGTGCCAGCAGTTTATCGTGGGGAAACAATGAGCAGTTCTTC.

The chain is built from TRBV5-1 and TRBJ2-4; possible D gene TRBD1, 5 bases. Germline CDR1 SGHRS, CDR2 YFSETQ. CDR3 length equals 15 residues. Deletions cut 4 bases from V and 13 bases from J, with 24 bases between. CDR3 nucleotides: TGCGCCAGCAGCCCGGAACGTTATACGGACAAAGAGCAGTACTTC. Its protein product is CASSPERYTDKEQYF. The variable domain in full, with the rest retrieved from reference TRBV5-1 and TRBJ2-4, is KAGVTQTPRYLIKTRGQQVTLSCSPISGHRSVSWYQQTPGQGLQFLFEYFSETQRNKGNFPGRFSGRQFSNSRSEMNVSTLELGDSALYLCASSPERYTDKEQYFGAGTRLSVL.

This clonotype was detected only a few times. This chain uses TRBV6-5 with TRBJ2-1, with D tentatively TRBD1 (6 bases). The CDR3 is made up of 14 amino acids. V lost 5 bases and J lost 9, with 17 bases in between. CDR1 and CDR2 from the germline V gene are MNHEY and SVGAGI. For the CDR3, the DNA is TGTGCCAGCAGTCCGAGGACAGTGCCGGCTGAGCAGTTCTTC. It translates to CASSPRTVPAEQFF.

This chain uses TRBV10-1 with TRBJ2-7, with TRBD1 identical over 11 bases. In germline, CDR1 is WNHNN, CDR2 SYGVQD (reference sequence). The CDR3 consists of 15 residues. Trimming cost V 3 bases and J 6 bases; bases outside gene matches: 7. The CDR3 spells CASSDRTGGSFEQYF. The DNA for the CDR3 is TGCGCCAGCAGTGATCGGACAGGGGGCTCGTTCGAGCAGTACTTC.

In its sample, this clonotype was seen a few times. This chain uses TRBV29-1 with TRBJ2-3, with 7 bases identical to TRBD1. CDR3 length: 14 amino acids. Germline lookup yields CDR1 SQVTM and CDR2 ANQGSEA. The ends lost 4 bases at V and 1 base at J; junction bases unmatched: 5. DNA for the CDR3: TGCAGCGTTGGGGGACAGCCCCGCACAGATACGCAGTATTTT. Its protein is CSVGGQPRTDTQYF.

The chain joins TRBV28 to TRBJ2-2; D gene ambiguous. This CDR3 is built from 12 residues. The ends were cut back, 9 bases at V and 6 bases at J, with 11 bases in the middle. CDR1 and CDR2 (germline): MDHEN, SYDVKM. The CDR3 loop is CASFLRPGELFF. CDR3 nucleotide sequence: TGTGCCAGTTTCCTTCGCCCCGGGGAGCTGTTTTTT.

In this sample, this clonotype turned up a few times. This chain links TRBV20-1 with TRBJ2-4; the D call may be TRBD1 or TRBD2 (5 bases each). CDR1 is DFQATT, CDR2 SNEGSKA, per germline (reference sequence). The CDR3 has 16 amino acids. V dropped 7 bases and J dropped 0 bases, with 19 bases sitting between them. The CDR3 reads CSGLVPGPRAKNIQYF. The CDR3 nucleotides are TGCAGTGGCCTGGTTCCGGGACCCCGAGCCAAAAACATTCAGTACTTC.

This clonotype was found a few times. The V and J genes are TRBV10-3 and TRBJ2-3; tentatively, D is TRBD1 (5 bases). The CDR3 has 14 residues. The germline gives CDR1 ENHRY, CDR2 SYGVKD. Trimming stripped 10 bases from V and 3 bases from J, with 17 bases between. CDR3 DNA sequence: TGTGCCACCGAATCAGGGTCGAGAACAGATACGCAGTATTTT. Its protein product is CATESGSRTDTQYF.

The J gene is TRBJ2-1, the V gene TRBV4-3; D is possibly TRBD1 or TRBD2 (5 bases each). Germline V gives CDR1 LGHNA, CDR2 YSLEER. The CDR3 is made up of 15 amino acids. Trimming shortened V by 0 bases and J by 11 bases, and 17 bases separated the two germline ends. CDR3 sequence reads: CASSQDGSRTGQQFF. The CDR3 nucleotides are TGCGCCAGCAGCCAAGATGGTAGCCGTACGGGACAGCAGTTCTTC.